Reported below is one T cell receptor (beta chain). Its target is unknown. The study ran its PCR with 60 Vbeta and 13 Jbeta primers. Under the authors' procedure: Among the unique TCR beta chains that a later analysis counted, 75 million to 85 million in all, roughly 10 million were shared. Sequencing was performed with immunoSEQ multiplex PCR; in TCRdb, only in-frame clones are kept and a portion is missing. V, J and clone size derive from that table, while D and trimming were established from the DNA sequence. The sample has 85,000 to 130,000 clones; 75% are singletons. This sample was included in a study of cytomegalovirus exposure and HLA in healthy donors. Study conclusions and caveats: Cytomegalovirus-associated TCR beta chains were listed, numbering around 150. Using the classifier, cytomegalovirus status was reportedly diagnosed with high specificity and sensitivity.

The CDR3 consists of 16 residues. V was clipped by 3 bases and J by 8 bases; unmatched bases: 8. From germline, CDR1 is SEHNR and CDR2 FQNEAQ (reference sequence). The chain couples TRBV7-9 to TRBJ1-4; 11 bases are shared with TRBD1. This receptor was obtained from a middle-aged man in good health and CMV-seronegative. The specimen sequenced was PBMCs. CDR3 sequence reads: CASSFPPGTGGEKLFF. The CDR3 region has the DNA TGTGCCAGCAGCTTCCCTCCCGGGACAGGGGGAGAAAAACTGTTTTTT.